This T cell receptor beta chain was documented in a study of control samples from healthy donors and cancer patients. Method: immunoSEQ multiplex PCR; TCRdb's copy keeps in-frame clones and lacks some. The table shows about 160,000 clones, with just over 95% occurring only once. The germline V gene encodes CDR1 MDHEN and CDR2 SYDVKM. Trimming took off 3 bases at V and 6 bases at J, with 9 bases between the two ends. CDR3 length: 13 residues. The sample taken for sequencing was blood. This TCR was recovered from a woman aged 30 to 39 in good health. The gene calls are TRBV28 and TRBJ2-1; D call uncertain. In DNA, the CDR3 is TGTGCCAGCAGTTTGGTTTATATCAATGAGCAGTTCTTC. Translating gives CASSLVYINEQFF. Full variable domain (remainder filled in from reference TRBV28 and TRBJ2-1): DVKVTQSSRYLVKRTGEKVFLECVQDMDHENMFWYRQDPGLGLRLIYFSYDVKMKEKGDIPEGYSVSREKKERFSLILESASTNQTSMYLCASSLVYINEQFFGPGTRLTVL.